This TCR beta chain was profiled in a study of T-cell reconstitution after alpha-beta-depleted transplantation in children. Study-wide findings and caveats: Where some patients showed high TCRbeta diversity at day 60, it came from recipient T cells and thymic progenitors that had survived. By one year post-transplant, T-cell counts and diversity largely arose from T cells that were newly produced. Approximately two months post-transplant, alpha-beta T cells reportedly originated from several hundred expanded graft clones.

This CDR3 is 15 amino acids long. Germline V gene data show CDR1 as SGHKS and CDR2 as YYEKEE (reference sequence). Preparation of the TCRbeta library was carried out with unique molecular identifiers. TCRdb re-called the PCR reads through MiXCR, storing one row per CDR3 protein. The sample has 500,000 to 750,000 distinct CDR3 sequences; 25% to 30% are singletons. This clonotype was observed a handful of times. What it recognizes is unknown. One end of the junction varies from germline; a read error may be responsible. The chain links TRBV5-5 to TRBJ2-1, with D unclear. The sample here was PBMCs, taken before TCRalphabeta/CD19-depleted stem cell transplant. The source of this sequence is a boy under two years old with Wiskott-Aldrich syndrome, due to receive a stem cell transplant. The CDR3 DNA follows: TGTGCCAGCAGCGTACTTCCAAAGAGCCCCTACAATGAGCAGTTC. Translation gives CASSVLPKSPYNEQF.